One sample yielded the 16 T cell receptor beta chains listed below, sequenced in a study of CD8+ T cells in alopecia areata listed by TCRdb under 2018. Libraries were built with the immunoSEQ multiplex PCR assay. For TCR sequencing, RNA was extracted from every sample and reverse transcribed into cDNA to serve as template. This immuneACCESS table, as held by TCRdb, lists in-frame sequences with V and J called but not all clones. Of the missing ones, under half trace to an unresolved V gene in checked studies; the others have no known cause. Present in this sample are about 200,000 clones, roughly 70% of which were seen just once. Roughly 1.3% of the sample is in the top ten clones. The sample's treatment or condition label, in plain terms: oral pan-JAK inhibitor, 5-10 mg twice daily. The sample here was CD4+ T cells sorted from blood, taken between weeks 49 and 50, from a patient treated with tofacitinib. The receptors shown here come from a human donor with alopecia areata.

This clone was observed a few times. The chain joins TRBV5-6 to TRBJ2-5; D might be TRBD2 (5 bases). CDR3 length equals 13 residues. Germline CDR1 SGHDT, CDR2 YYEEEE. The V and J ends lost 4 bases and 5 bases respectively, with 12 bases between them. The CDR3 sequence: CASSPDYGETQYF. The CDR3 coding sequence is TGTGCCAGCAGCCCTGACTACGGGGAGACCCAGTACTTC.

This clone was counted between two and nine times. Different DNA sequences within this sample yield the same CDR3. The chain is built from TRBV30 and TRBJ1-1; 7 nucleotides align to TRBD1. V lost 3 bases to trimming and J lost 5 bases; unmatched junction nucleotides: 0. This CDR3 has 11 residues. Germline-derived CDR1 and CDR2 are GTSNPN and SVGIG (reference sequence). The CDR3 sequence is CAWRQGTEAFF. The CDR3 bases are TGTGCCTGGAGACAGGGGACTGAAGCTTTCTTT.

This clone has only a few counts. The genes are TRBV6-5 and TRBJ2-7; D is possibly TRBD2 (5 bases). Deletions cut 7 bases from V and 0 bases from J, with 13 bases between. The CDR3 is made up of 14 amino acids. Germline V gives CDR1 MNHEY, CDR2 SVGAGI. CDR3 residues: CASKEGRRSYEQYF. CDR3 DNA: TGTGCCAGCAAAGAGGGCAGGCGCTCCTACGAGCAGTACTTC.

This clone showed up just once. This chain links TRBV4-3 with TRBJ2-5; D is perhaps TRBD1 (6 bases). V was pared by 0 bases and J by 4 bases, with 15 bases between. Germline V gene lookup returns CDR1 LGHNA and CDR2 YSLEER. The CDR3 covers 16 residues. The CDR3 here is CASSQEQGSGSETQYF. CDR3 bases: TGCGCCAGCAGCCAAGAGCAGGGGTCAGGATCAGAGACCCAGTACTTC.

The chain carries TRBV29-1 and TRBJ2-1; 11 bases match TRBD1. Germline CDR1 and CDR2: SQVTM and ANQGSEA. The junction had 3 bases not matched to a gene; V was cut back by 3 bases and J by 8 bases. The CDR3 totals 13 residues. The CDR3 reads CSVDGQGADEQFF. CDR3 DNA: TGCAGCGTTGACGGACAGGGGGCCGATGAGCAGTTCTTC.

The chain employs TRBV7-6 and TRBJ1-5; TRBD1 is a possible D gene (6 bases). The CDR3 is 14 amino acids. Germline values: CDR1 SGHVS, CDR2 FNYEAQ. The V end lost 4 bases, the J end lost 7 bases, and 14 bases lay between the germline ends. The CDR3 sequence: CASSSYRDEQPQHF. The CDR3 nucleotides are TGTGCCAGCAGCTCATACAGGGATGAGCAGCCCCAGCATTTT.

This clone has just a few counts. The chain carries TRBV5-1 and TRBJ2-1; D uncertain. Germline V CDR1 and CDR2: SGHRS, YFSETQ. This CDR3 is built from 14 residues. Trimming cost V 0 bases and J 7 bases, with 11 bases left between them. CDR3: CASSLAPAANEQFF. The CDR3 DNA reads TGCGCCAGCAGCTTGGCCCCGGCAGCAAATGAGCAGTTCTTC.

The rearrangement uses TRBV4-1 and TRBJ1-4; D unresolved. Germline CDR1 is MGHRA and CDR2 is YSYEKL. The CDR3 runs to 14 residues. Trimming pared 1 base from V and 6 bases from J, leaving 9 bases between. The CDR3 here is CASSQGGRDEKLFF. In nucleotides, the CDR3 is TGCGCCAGCAGCCAAGGTGGTAGGGATGAAAAACTGTTTTTT.

This clone came up once. The chain combines TRBV6-5 with TRBJ2-1; tentative D call: TRBD1 (5 bases). V was shortened by 1 base and J by 9 bases, with 16 bases between the two germline ends. The CDR3 contains 15 residues. Germline loops: CDR1 MNHEY, CDR2 SVGAGI. CDR3 sequence reads: CASSYLAGSSGEQFF. CDR3 coding DNA: TGTGCCAGCAGTTACTTGGCAGGGTCGTCCGGTGAGCAGTTCTTC.

This chain links TRBV15 with TRBJ1-1; D remains unclear. The V end was cut by 0 bases, the J end by 0 bases, with 5 bases between. The CDR3 is 14 residues long. CDR1 and CDR2 (germline): LNHNV, YYDKDF (reference sequence). CDR3 residues: CATSRDAVNTEAFF. In DNA, the CDR3 is TGTGCCACCAGCAGAGACGCAGTGAACACTGAAGCTTTCTTT.

This clone has a single count. The gene calls are TRBV30 and TRBJ1-5; TRBD1 is a possible D gene (5 bases). The CDR3 consists of 14 residues. Germline V CDR1 and CDR2: GTSNPN, SVGIG (reference sequence). Trimming shortened V by 0 bases and J by 5 bases, and 11 bases separated the two germline ends. The chain's CDR3 is CAWSVLGVHQPQHF. The CDR3 DNA reads as TGTGCCTGGAGTGTACTAGGGGTTCATCAGCCCCAGCATTTT.

The CDR3 region has the DNA TGCGCCAGCAGCCAAGATATCGCGCTTTCCGGCACAGATACGCAGTATTTT. Its translation is CASSQDIALSGTDTQYF. The genes are TRBV4-3 and TRBJ2-3; D call uncertain. The CDR3 runs 17 residues. CDR1 and CDR2 (germline): LGHNA, YSLEER. Trimming stripped 0 bases from V and 1 base from J, with 14 bases between.

This clone has more than one count but fewer than ten. This chain joins TRBV9 and TRBJ1-3; D gene ambiguous. Per germline, CDR1 SGDLS and CDR2 YYNGEE. The CDR3 loop spans 14 amino acids. V dropped 4 bases and J dropped 1 base, with 9 bases sitting between them. This chain's CDR3 is CASSQGYSGNTIYF. For the CDR3, the DNA is TGTGCCAGCAGCCAAGGGTATTCTGGAAACACCATATATTTT.

This clone turned up a few times. The chain is built from TRBV30 and TRBJ2-2; D unresolved. V dropped 2 bases and J dropped 5 bases, with 9 bases sitting between them. CDR3 size: 13 residues. CDR1 GTSNPN and CDR2 SVGIG come from the germline V gene (reference sequence). The CDR3 bases are TGTGCCTGGAGTTCGGGTGGAACCGGGGAGCTGTTTTTT. The encoded protein is CAWSSGGTGELFF.

This chain links TRBV9 with TRBJ2-3; maybe TRBD2 (6 bases). Germline CDR1 is SGDLS and CDR2 is YYNGEE. The CDR3 totals 16 residues. V was shortened by 0 bases and J by 4 bases, with 15 bases between the two germline ends. The chain's CDR3 is CASSVVGLPAADTQYF. The CDR3 region has the DNA TGTGCCAGCAGCGTAGTTGGACTACCCGCCGCAGATACGCAGTATTTT. Full variable domain (missing parts from reference TRBV9 and TRBJ2-3): DSGVTQTPKHLITATGQRVTLRCSPRSGDLSVYWYQQSLDQGLQFLIQYYNGEERAKGNILERFSAQQFPDLHSELNLSSLELGDSALYFCASSVVGLPAADTQYFGPGTRLTVL.

This chain uses TRBV10-3 with TRBJ2-6, with D uncertain. CDR3 length: 16 residues. Germline V CDR1 and CDR2: ENHRY, SYGVKD. Trimming took 0 bases from V and 2 from J, leaving 8 bases between them. CDR3 DNA: TGTGCCATCAGTGAGTCGACCGTCGCTGGGGCCAACGTCCTGACTTTC. This translates into CAISESTVAGANVLTF.